Presented here are 27 T cell receptor beta chains from one specimen sequenced in a study of blood T cells in healthy people across ages. A second about 7 to 12 cycle PCR used barcoded and J-beta primers. TCRdb recomputed calls from the 5' RACE reads with MiXCR, one row per CDR3 protein. The table records fewer than 750,000 distinct CDR3 sequences, approximately 52% of them present only once. Sequencing was performed on blood. These receptors all come from a woman older than 75 in good health.

The V and J genes are TRBV7-9 and TRBJ1-1; tentatively, D is TRBD1 (5 bases). Germline values: CDR1 SEHNR, CDR2 FQNEAQ (reference sequence). V was clipped by 7 bases and J by 1 base, with 16 bases between them. This CDR3 spans 15 amino acids. For the CDR3, the DNA is TGTGCCAGCACCTTCGGGGGATTCCCGAACACTGAAGCTTTCTTT. Its protein is CASTFGGFPNTEAFF.

This sequence joins TRBV29-1 and TRBJ2-1, with 9 positions matching TRBD2. With V trimmed by 7 bases and J by 7 bases, 5 bases remained unmatched. Germline V gives CDR1 SQVTM, CDR2 ANQGSEA. The CDR3 has 12 residues. As DNA, the CDR3 is TGCAGCGCACCTAGCGGGACTAATGAGCAGTTCTTC. Translation: CSAPSGTNEQFF.

This clonotype was seen a few times. The chain carries TRBV20-1 and TRBJ1-5; the match to TRBD1 covers 9 bases. The V gene end was trimmed by 0 bases and the J gene end by 3 bases; junction bases not matched to a gene: 6. This CDR3 is 16 amino acids long. Germline-derived CDR1 and CDR2 are DFQATT and SNEGSKA (reference sequence). The CDR3 protein is CSARDLTGGPNQPQHF. The CDR3 coding sequence is TGCAGTGCTAGAGATCTCACAGGGGGCCCCAATCAGCCCCAGCATTTT.

Ten or more counts support this clonotype. The chain joins TRBV7-9 to TRBJ2-1; D is perhaps TRBD2 (5 bases). Trimming cost V 11 bases and J 2 bases, with 13 bases left between them. This CDR3 spans 13 amino acids. The germline CDR1 and CDR2 sequences are SEHNR and FQNEAQ (reference sequence). CDR3 amino acids: CAAVRVTYNEQFF. In DNA, the CDR3 is TGTGCCGCAGTGAGGGTAACCTACAATGAGCAGTTCTTC. Full variable domain (missing parts from reference TRBV7-9 and TRBJ2-1): DTGVSQNPRHKITKRGQNVTFRCDPISEHNRLYWYRQTLGQGPEFLTYFQNEAQLEKSRLLSDRFSAERPKGSFSTLEIQRTEQGDSAMYLCAAVRVTYNEQFFGPGTRLTVL.

This clonotype was seen only a few times. V usage is TRBV5-5 and J usage is TRBJ2-7; the match to TRBD2 covers 8 bases. This CDR3 contains 15 residues. CDR1 is SGHKS and CDR2 is YYEKEE in the germline V gene (reference sequence). The ends lost 3 bases at V and 3 bases at J; junction bases unmatched: 8. As DNA, the CDR3 is TGTGCCAGCAGCTGGTCGTGGACTAGCAGCTACGAGCAGTACTTC. The encoded protein is CASSWSWTSSYEQYF.

This clonotype was counted a single time. A much larger clone is a single base away; this may be a read error. The chain carries TRBV20-1 and TRBJ2-4, with 11 bases aligning to TRBD2. The J call could be wrong; TRBJ2-7 is a better fit for the DNA end. CDR3 length equals 14 residues. Germline CDR1 reads DFQATT; CDR2 reads SNEGSKA (reference sequence). The CDR3 loop reads CSAATSGSPYEQYF. Here the CDR3 DNA reads TGCAGTGCTGCCACTAGCGGGAGCCCGTACGAGCAGTACTTC.

V usage is TRBV29-1 and J usage is TRBJ2-1, with D perhaps matching TRBD2 (6 bases). With 7 bases removed from V and 10 bases from J, the gap between germline ends came to 8 bases. CDR3 size: 9 residues. Germline assignment: CDR1 SQVTM and CDR2 ANQGSEA. In DNA, the CDR3 is TGCAGCGGCGGGATCGAGCAGTTCTTC. Protein sequence: CSGGIEQFF.

The chain has TRBV5-1 and TRBJ2-1; the D gene is possibly TRBD2 (6 bases). Germline CDR1 reads SGHRS; CDR2 reads YFSETQ. The CDR3 length is 15 residues. Trimming stripped 4 bases from V and 3 bases from J, with 14 bases between. CDR3 residues: CASSGASEDYNEQFF. The DNA for the CDR3 is TGCGCCAGCAGCGGGGCTAGCGAAGACTACAATGAGCAGTTCTTC.

V and J are TRBV5-6 and TRBJ2-7, with a tentative D call TRBD1 (5 bases). V lost 2 bases and J 5 bases, leaving 11 bases between the germline ends. Per germline, CDR1 SGHDT and CDR2 YYEEEE. The CDR3 spans 13 residues. The CDR3 DNA sequence: TGTGCCAGCAGCTTACCCAGGGTCAACGAGCAGTACTTC. It yields the protein CASSLPRVNEQYF.

Comment on this clonotype: A much larger clone lies one base from this, so it may be a read error. The V gene is TRBV27, the J gene TRBJ2-1; no reliable D call. The CDR3 length is 16 residues. The germline V gene has CDR1 MNHEY and CDR2 SMNVEV (reference sequence). CDR3 in DNA: TGTGCCAGCAGTTTATTTAGCCTAGTTTTCAACAATGAGCAGTTATTC. Translated, it gives CASSLFSLVFNNEQLF.

This clonotype was counted a few times. The V gene is TRBV12-3 or TRBV12-4, the J gene TRBJ1-5, with D unclear. Trimming removed 3 bases from V and 11 bases from J, with 20 bases in between. This CDR3 contains 15 residues. The CDR3 loop reads CASSLVFPSKLAQHF. The CDR3 DNA reads as TGTGCCAGCAGTTTGGTATTCCCGTCCAAATTAGCCCAGCATTTT.

This chain connects TRBV10-2 to TRBJ2-5; D is ambiguous. Trimming took 8 bases from V and 5 from J, leaving 21 bases between them. The CDR3 is 15 residues long. Germline V CDR1 and CDR2: WSHSY, SAAADI. The CDR3 sequence is CASQSTVNQEETQYF. CDR3 DNA sequence: TGCGCCAGCCAGAGCACGGTCAACCAGGAGGAGACCCAGTACTTC.

This clonotype came up many times. The gene calls are TRBV4-2 and TRBJ2-1; tentative D call: TRBD2 (5 bases). Germline V gene lookup returns CDR1 LGHNA and CDR2 YNFKEQ. With 2 bases removed from V and 7 bases from J, the gap between germline ends came to 21 bases. The CDR3 covers 17 residues. In nucleotides, the CDR3 is TGTGCCAGCAGCCAACTCTCTTCGACTCGAGAGGGAAATGAGCAGTTCTTC. This codes for CASSQLSSTREGNEQFF.

This clonotype appeared once. V is TRBV10-3 and J is TRBJ2-1, with D possibly being TRBD1 (5 bases). Trimming left V 6 bases short and J 7 bases short, with 10 bases between. Germline V gene data show CDR1 as ENHRY and CDR2 as SYGVKD. There are 12 residues in the CDR3. This CDR3 reads CAISPDSNEQFF. The CDR3 nucleotides read TGTGCCATCAGCCCCGACAGTAATGAGCAGTTCTTC.

This chain joins TRBV25-1 and TRBJ2-6; D is undetermined. V lost 5 bases to trimming and J lost 9 bases, with 11 bases between them. CDR1 and CDR2 (germline): MGHDK, SYGVNS. This CDR3 spans 13 amino acids. The CDR3 spells CASSSQRFNVLTF. In DNA, the CDR3 is TGTGCCAGCAGTTCCCAACGGTTCAACGTCCTGACTTTC.

This clonotype has ten or more counts. The chain recombines TRBV5-1 with TRBJ2-5, with D uncertain. The V gene's germline CDR1 is SGHRS and CDR2 YFSETQ. V was shortened by 1 base and J by 5 bases, with 9 bases between the two germline ends. The CDR3 covers 13 residues. CDR3: CASSLSWDETQYF. The CDR3 DNA sequence: TGCGCCAGCAGCTTGTCCTGGGATGAGACCCAGTACTTC.

This clonotype occurred a few times. A much bigger clone sits one base away, suggesting this may be a read error. The rearrangement uses TRBV9 and TRBJ2-5; the match to TRBD2 covers 9 bases. The ends lost 0 bases at V and 11 bases at J; junction bases unmatched: 14. This CDR3 is 16 amino acids long. In germline, CDR1 is SGDLS, CDR2 YYNGEE. CDR3 nucleotide sequence: TGTGCCAGCAGCGTAGTTGGGCTAGCGGGACACAATGAGCAGTACTTC. It is translated as CASSVVGLAGHNEQYF.

With regard to this clonotype: A much larger clone is a single base away; this may be a read error. The CDR3 is CACSSSGSTDNEQFF. As DNA, the CDR3 is TGCGCCTGCAGCTCTAGCGGGAGTACGGACAATGAGCAGTTCTTC. The rearrangement links TRBV5-1 to TRBJ2-1; 10 bases align to TRBD2. From germline, CDR1 is SGHRS and CDR2 YFSETQ. The CDR3 covers 15 residues.

The gene calls are TRBV20-1 and TRBJ2-1; 7 nucleotides agree with TRBD2. The assigned J gene may be wrong: the sequence end matches TRBJ2-7 better. CDR1 and CDR2 from the germline V gene are DFQATT and SNEGSKA (reference sequence). The CDR3 contains 15 residues. The CDR3 loop reads CSARDGRASPNEQYF. The CDR3 bases are TGCAGTGCTAGGGATGGGAGGGCGTCGCCCAATGAGCAGTACTTC.

This clonotype was counted many times. The chain joins TRBV28 to TRBJ2-7; 8 bases agree with TRBD1. Per the germline V gene, CDR1 is MDHEN and CDR2 is SYDVKM. This CDR3 has 14 residues. The V gene end was trimmed by 5 bases and the J gene end by 3 bases; junction bases not matched to a gene: 6. As DNA, the CDR3 is TGTGCCAGCAGTGGGACAGGTGGGATCTACGAGCAGTACTTC. It specifies CASSGTGGIYEQYF.

There are many counts of this clonotype. The chain employs TRBV2 and TRBJ2-1; no clear D gene. Germline V gene data show CDR1 as SNHLY and CDR2 as FYNNEI. V dropped 4 bases and J dropped 7 bases, with 8 bases sitting between them. There are 12 residues in the CDR3. CDR3 DNA: TGTGCCAGCAGTGGCCAAAGAAATGAGCAGTTCTTC. Translated: CASSGQRNEQFF.

The V gene is TRBV4-2, the J gene TRBJ2-6; D call uncertain. The CDR3 runs 15 residues. The V end was cut by 1 base, the J end by 3 bases, with 7 bases between. Germline CDR1 and CDR2: LGHNA and YNFKEQ. The CDR3 bases are TGTGCCAGCAGCCAAGTTAGGGTTGGGGCCAACGTCCTGACTTTC. Residues: CASSQVRVGANVLTF.

This chain uses TRBV7-2 with TRBJ2-4; D is undetermined. The CDR3 consists of 14 residues. V gave up 2 bases and J gave up 0 bases, with 5 bases separating them. The germline V gene encodes CDR1 SGHTA and CDR2 FQGNSA. CDR3 nucleotides: TGTGCCAGCAGCTTACAGATAGCCAAAAACATTCAGTACTTC. Amino acids: CASSLQIAKNIQYF.

This clonotype was detected only once. A much more abundant neighbour one base away suggests this may be a read error. The V call is TRBV24-1, the J call TRBJ2-5; TRBD1 matches 7 bases. Germline V gene lookup returns CDR1 KGHDR and CDR2 SFDVKD. V gave up 4 bases and J gave up 6 bases; unmatched junction bases: 7. The CDR3 totals 14 residues. CDR3 coding DNA: TGTGCCACCAGTGACTCGGACAGGAAAAAGACCCAGTACTTC. It is translated as CATSDSDRKKTQYF.

This clonotype was recorded at least ten times. The chain recombines TRBV11-2 with TRBJ2-1; D gene ambiguous. This CDR3 spans 14 amino acids. The V gene lost 0 bases and the J gene lost 8 bases, with 11 bases spanning the gap. Germline V gene data show CDR1 as SGHAT and CDR2 as FQNNGV. The CDR3 DNA reads as TGTGCCAGCAGCTTAGATTATTCCCCCGATGAGCAGTTCTTC. Translation gives CASSLDYSPDEQFF.

J is TRBJ2-1 and V is TRBV20-1; 11 bases align to TRBD2. This CDR3 region has 17 residues. From germline, CDR1 is DFQATT and CDR2 SNEGSKA (reference sequence). The junction had 8 bases not matched to a gene; V was cut back by 4 bases and J by 0 bases. Here the CDR3 reads CSATGTSGGSSYNEQFF. DNA of the CDR3: TGCAGTGCTACAGGGACTAGCGGAGGGAGCTCCTACAATGAGCAGTTCTTC.

The rearrangement links TRBV29-1 to TRBJ1-2, with 7 bases fitting TRBD1. V trimming: 5 bases; J trimming: 5 bases; junction bases outside the gene matches: 20. Germline V gene lookup returns CDR1 SQVTM and CDR2 ANQGSEA. This CDR3 has 17 amino acids. CDR3 DNA sequence: TGCAGCGTTCATCCAGCCGGGACAGACCAAGGAGGGTATGGCTACACCTTC. Its translation: CSVHPAGTDQGGYGYTF. The whole variable domain, filled in from reference TRBV29-1 and TRBJ1-2, reads SAVISQKPSRDICQRGTSLTIQCQVDSQVTMMFWYRQQPGQSLTLIATANQGSEATYESGFVIDKFPISRPNLTFSTLTVSNMSPEDSSIYLCSVHPAGTDQGGYGYTFGSGTRLTVV.